These T cell receptor beta chains were read from a single sample in a study of shared clonotypes between healthy human individuals. The protocol was immunoSEQ multiplex PCR, while the TCRdb copy is restricted to in-frame clones and leaves out a portion. The data hold 450,000 to 600,000 clones, with 79% observed a single time. The material sequenced was PBMCs. The receptors originated from a woman aged 40 to 50 in good health. Some clones in this sample may be carry-over from other donors' samples. The CDR3 runs from the conserved cysteine through the conserved F or W. A D gene is named only where the DNA matches it firmly. Clone size, where shown, is once, few, many, or a class for clones that have expanded.

abundance	d_gene	j_gene	v_gene	CDR3nt	CDR3aa
NA	NA	TRBJ1-1	TRBV28	TGTGCCAGCAGTTTATTATTCGGGCAGGCCGGGGGATTGAACACTGAAGCTTTCTTT	CASSLLFGQAGGLNTEAFF
NA	TRBD2	TRBJ2-1	TRBV7-9	TGTGCCAGCAGCTTAGGCGTGGGGACTAGCGGGAGCGGGGAGTTCTTC	CASSLGVGTSGSGEFF
NA	TRBD2	TRBJ2-1	TRBV11-2	TGTGCCAGCAGCTTAACTAGCGGGATCTACAATGAGCAGTTCTTC	CASSLTSGIYNEQFF
NA	NA	TRBJ2-2	TRBV7-2	TGTGCCAGCAGACGAGACTGGGGCACCGGGGAGCTGTTTTTT	CASRRDWGTGELFF
NA	NA	TRBJ2-7	TRBV7-2	TGTGCCAGCAGCGCCTTCTCCTACGAGCAGTACTTC	CASSAFSYEQYF
NA	TRBD1	TRBJ2-7	TRBV9	TGTGCCAGCAGTGAAGGGGCAGGGGGCTCCTACGAGCAGTACTTC	CASSEGAGGSYEQYF
few	TRBD2	TRBJ2-3	TRBV11-3	TGTGCCAGCAGCTCGGTTAGCGGGGGACCAGATACGCAGTATTTT	CASSSVSGGPDTQYF
NA	TRBD2	TRBJ2-1	TRBV28	TGTGCCAGCAACCCTCTAGCGGGAGGGGGGGTTGGTTACAATGAGCAGTTCTTC	CASNPLAGGGVGYNEQFF
NA	NA	TRBJ2-3	TRBV9	TGTGCCAGCAGCTCTCGGGTTACAGATACGCAGTATTTT	CASSSRVTDTQYF
NA	TRBD2	TRBJ2-1	TRBV7-3	TGTGCCAGCCGGCTAGCGGGAGGTGGCGATGAGCAGTTCTTC	CASRLAGGGDEQFF
NA	NA	TRBJ2-5	TRBV7-9	TGTGCCAGCAGCGGACTGGGAGTCCAAGAGACCCAGTACTTC	CASSGLGVQETQYF
NA	NA	TRBJ2-5	TRBV7-9	TGTGCCAGCGAGGCCTTCCAAGAGACCCAGTACTTC	CASEAFQETQYF
once	NA	TRBJ2-7	TRBV5-6	TGTGCCAGCAGCGGGGGGTGGTACGAGCAGTACTTC	CASSGGWYEQYF
NA	TRBD2	TRBJ2-7	TRBV4-2	TGTGCCAGCAGCCCGGCCACAGGTGGGACTATTCGGGAGCAGTACTTC	CASSPATGGTIREQYF
few	TRBD1	TRBJ1-1	TRBV29-1	TGCAGCGGGGGACAGGGGAACACTGAAGCTTTCTTT	CSGGQGNTEAFF
NA	NA	TRBJ2-3	TRBV9	TGTGCCAGCAGCGTAGATGGTTACACAGATACGCAGTATTTT	CASSVDGYTDTQYF
NA	NA	TRBJ1-1	TRBV6-1	TGTGCCAGCAGGGGGTTAATTCTGACTGAAGCTTTCTTT	CASRGLILTEAFF
once	TRBD1	TRBJ2-3	TRBV6-5	TGTGCCAGCAGTTATTCCGGGACAGGCACAGATACGCAGTATTTT	CASSYSGTGTDTQYF
NA	TRBD1	TRBJ1-3	TRBV7-9	TGTGCCAGCAGCTTAACCCGACAGGGGGCAAAAGGAAACACCATATATTTT	CASSLTRQGAKGNTIYF
NA	NA	TRBJ2-1	TRBV5-4	TGTGCCAGCAGCTTTTGGGGTGAGCAGTTCTTC	CASSFWGEQFF
NA	NA	TRBJ2-7	TRBV11-2	TGTGCCAGCGGCTGGAGGTTAGGCTACGAGCAGTACTTC	CASGWRLGYEQYF
NA	NA	TRBJ1-2	TRBV28	TGTGCCAGCAGTACCGCCTCTAACTATGGCTACACCTTC	CASSTASNYGYTF
NA	TRBD1	TRBJ2-7	TRBV29-1	TGCAGCGTCGTACCGGGACAGGGCCTCTTCTACGAGCAGTACTTC	CSVVPGQGLFYEQYF
once	TRBD2	TRBJ2-7	TRBV7-8	TGTGCCAGCAGCTCCAATCCCCCGACTAGCGGGACGTACGAGCAGTACTTC	CASSSNPPTSGTYEQYF